This T cell receptor beta chain was recovered during a study of blood T cell repertoires in COVID-19. On the study more broadly: Sources were T cells, B-cell-depleted T cells, or PBMCs; the material itself was cDNA or gDNA.

Trimming removed 6 bases at V and 3 bases at J, with 9 bases between. Germline V CDR1 and CDR2: DFQATT, SNEGSKA (reference sequence). The length of the CDR3 is 11 residues. Under the authors' procedure: How many nucleated cells were present was estimated from reference gene primer amplification. Sequencing was performed with immunoSEQ multiplex PCR; in TCRdb, only in-frame clones are kept and a portion is missing. For V, J and clone size, that table is used; D and trimming come from the DNA. The sample comprises about 150,000 clones, approximately 90% of which are singletons, and approximately 4.6% rests with the top ten.

Sequenced: peripheral blood. This TCR was recovered from a man aged 18-30 years with COVID-19, enrolled during active disease. This chain connects TRBV20-1 to TRBJ2-7; the D gene is possibly TRBD1 (6 bases). The DNA for the CDR3 is TGCAGTGCGGAACAGGGCTACGAGCAGTACTTC. Encoded protein: CSAEQGYEQYF.